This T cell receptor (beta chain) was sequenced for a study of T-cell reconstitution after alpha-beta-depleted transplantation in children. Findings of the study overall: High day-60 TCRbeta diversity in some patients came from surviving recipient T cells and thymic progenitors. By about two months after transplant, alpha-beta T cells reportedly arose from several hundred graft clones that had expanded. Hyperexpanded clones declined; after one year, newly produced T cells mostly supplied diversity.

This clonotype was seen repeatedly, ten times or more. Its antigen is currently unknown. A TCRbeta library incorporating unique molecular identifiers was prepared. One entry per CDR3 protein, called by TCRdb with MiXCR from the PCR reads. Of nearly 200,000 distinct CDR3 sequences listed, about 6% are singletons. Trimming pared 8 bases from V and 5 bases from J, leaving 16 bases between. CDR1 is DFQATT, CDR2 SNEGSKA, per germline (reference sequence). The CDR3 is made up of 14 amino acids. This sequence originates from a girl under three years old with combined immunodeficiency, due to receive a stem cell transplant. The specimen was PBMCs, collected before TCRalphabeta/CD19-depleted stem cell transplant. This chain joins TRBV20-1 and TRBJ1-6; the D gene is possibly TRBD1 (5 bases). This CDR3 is CSPEGETDNSPLHF. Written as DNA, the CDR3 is TGCAGTCCGGAAGGGGAGACGGATAATTCACCCCTCCACTTT.